The 30 T cell receptor beta chains below were found in one sample sequenced in a study of early T cells in non-severe SARS-CoV-2 infection. Each CDR3 protein is one row after TCRdb ran MiXCR on the 5' RACE reads. The profile shows 40,000 to 45,000 distinct CDR3 sequences, approximately 6.2% of them singletons. The sample was whole blood, taken at baseline. The source is an adult who was a healthcare worker with PCR-confirmed SARS-CoV-2 infection or an uninfected control (not recorded which).

The sample holds many counts of this clonotype. The chain employs TRBV5-4 and TRBJ2-4, with a weak D call TRBD2 (6 bases). CDR1 and CDR2 from the germline V gene are SGHNT and YYREEE (reference sequence). With 1 base removed from V and 1 base from J, the gap between germline ends came to 12 bases. The CDR3 loop spans 16 amino acids. The CDR3 reads CASSLRLGGAKNIQYF. Here the CDR3 DNA reads TGTGCCAGCAGCTTGAGACTAGGAGGGGCCAAAAACATTCAGTACTTC.

The V gene is TRBV11-1, the J gene TRBJ2-3, with 8 bases lining up with TRBD2. From germline, CDR1 is SGHAT and CDR2 FQDESV (reference sequence). Germline trimming cut 5 bases from V and 0 bases from J; bases unmatched to any gene: 1. The CDR3 length is 14 residues. Here the CDR3 reads CASSPGGSTDTQYF. In DNA, the CDR3 is TGTGCCAGCAGCCCGGGGGGGAGCACAGATACGCAGTATTTT.

This clonotype was detected ten times or more. The chain employs TRBV15 and TRBJ2-1; D tentatively reads TRBD1 or TRBD2 (6 bases each). The CDR3 covers 15 residues. Trimming stripped 5 bases from V and 7 bases from J, with 18 bases between. The germline V gene has CDR1 LNHNV and CDR2 YYDKDF (reference sequence). Here the CDR3 reads CATSGGRGNLNEQFF. CDR3 DNA: TGTGCCACCAGCGGGGGCCGCGGGAACCTAAATGAGCAGTTCTTC.

The genes are TRBV3-1 and TRBJ2-2; D gene ambiguous. V lost 2 bases and J 5 bases, leaving 6 bases between the germline ends. The V gene's germline CDR1 is LGHDT and CDR2 YNNKEL (reference sequence). This CDR3 comprises 13 residues. This CDR3 is CASSQYSTGELFF. DNA for the CDR3: TGTGCCAGCAGCCAATACTCGACCGGGGAGCTGTTTTTT.

This clonotype turned up a few times. CDR3 sequence: CSADTYPTDTQYF. The CDR3 bases are TGCAGCGCTGACACTTATCCCACAGATACGCAGTATTTT. This sequence joins TRBV29-1 and TRBJ2-3, with D hard to call. The CDR3 is 13 amino acids. The germline V gene encodes CDR1 SQVTM and CDR2 ANQGSEA. V dropped 7 bases and J dropped 2 bases, with 13 bases sitting between them.

This clonotype has more than one count but fewer than ten. The V gene is TRBV7-2, the J gene TRBJ2-1; D may correspond to TRBD1 or TRBD2 (5 bases each). Looked up from germline, CDR1 is SGHTA and CDR2 is FQGNSA. CDR3 size: 11 residues. Trimming shortened V by 6 bases and J by 8 bases, and 8 bases separated the two germline ends. CDR3 in amino acids: CASSRGDEQFF. DNA for the CDR3: TGTGCCAGCAGTCGGGGCGATGAGCAGTTCTTC.

This clonotype occurred a few times. This CDR3 reads CASRHSGREEQFF. The CDR3 DNA is TGTGCCAGCAGACACAGCGGGAGGGAAGAGCAGTTCTTC. V and J are TRBV7-9 and TRBJ2-1; the match to TRBD2 covers 10 bases. V was pared by 6 bases and J by 10 bases, with 6 bases of the junction left unmatched. CDR3 size: 13 residues. The germline gives CDR1 SEHNR, CDR2 FQNEAQ (reference sequence).

This clonotype has a count of ten or more. V gene TRBV7-9 combines with J gene TRBJ2-1; D perhaps matches TRBD1 (6 bases). Trimming shortened V by 3 bases and J by 5 bases, and 11 bases separated the two germline ends. The length of the CDR3 is 14 residues. Germline V gene sequence: CDR1 SEHNR, CDR2 FQNEAQ (reference sequence). The CDR3 sequence is CASSFTGLDNEQFF. CDR3 nucleotides: TGTGCCAGCAGCTTTACAGGGCTCGACAATGAGCAGTTCTTC. Full variable domain (remainder filled in from reference TRBV7-9 and TRBJ2-1): DTGVSQNPRHKITKRGQNVTFRCDPISEHNRLYWYRQTLGQGPEFLTYFQNEAQLEKSRLLSDRFSAERPKGSFSTLEIQRTEQGDSAMYLCASSFTGLDNEQFFGPGTRLTVL.

This clonotype was detected only a few times. CDR3 nucleotide sequence: TGTGCCAGCAGCCCCACCTATAATTCACCCCTCCACTTT. It translates to CASSPTYNSPLHF. The genes are TRBV7-8 and TRBJ1-6; D is unresolved. V lost 5 bases, J lost 2 bases, and 4 bases lay in between. CDR3 size: 13 residues. CDR1 SGHVS and CDR2 FQNEAQ come from the germline V gene.

This clonotype was observed a handful of times. The chain uses TRBV20-1 and TRBJ2-7, with 9 positions matching TRBD1. The V gene end was trimmed by 1 base and the J gene end by 0 bases; junction bases not matched to a gene: 1. The CDR3 loop spans 14 amino acids. CDR1 DFQATT and CDR2 SNEGSKA come from the germline V gene (reference sequence). The DNA of the CDR3 is TGCAGTGCTAGAGTACAGGGGGCCTCCTACGAGCAGTACTTC. Its protein is CSARVQGASYEQYF.

At least ten counts were recorded for this clonotype. The V and J genes are TRBV5-5 and TRBJ1-2, with 7 bases matching TRBD1. The germline CDR1 and CDR2 sequences are SGHKS and YYEKEE (reference sequence). The V segment lost 0 bases and the J segment 8 bases; nucleotides outside the gene matches: 4. This CDR3 contains 13 residues. The CDR3 here is CASSLDRGRGYTF. CDR3 bases: TGTGCCAGCAGCTTGGACAGGGGTCGAGGCTACACCTTC.

This clonotype was detected ten times or more. The J gene is TRBJ2-7, the V gene TRBV11-2, with D perhaps given as TRBD1 or TRBD2 (5 bases each). This CDR3 comprises 15 residues. Germline loops: CDR1 SGHAT, CDR2 FQNNGV. The V end was cut by 1 base, the J end by 2 bases, with 12 bases between. The CDR3 DNA reads as TGTGCCAGCAGCTTAGGGGACCGAGGACCCTACGAGCAGTACTTC. It specifies CASSLGDRGPYEQYF. Together with reference TRBV11-2 and TRBJ2-7, the CDR3 gives the full variable domain: EAGVAQSPRYKIIEKRQSVAFWCNPISGHATLYWYQQILGQGPKLLIQFQNNGVVDDSQLPKDRFSAERLKGVDSTLKIQPAKLEDSAVYLCASSLGDRGPYEQYFGPGTRLTVT.

The sample holds a few counts of this clonotype. This rearrangement joins TRBV7-9 to TRBJ2-7; D is possibly TRBD1 (6 bases). Germline-derived CDR1 and CDR2 are SEHNR and FQNEAQ (reference sequence). The CDR3 spans 13 residues. Trimming cost V 5 bases and J 6 bases, with 14 bases left between them. The CDR3 spells CASSIEQGSEQYF. The CDR3, as DNA: TGTGCCAGCAGCATCGAACAGGGAAGCGAGCAGTACTTC.

This clonotype occurred many times. This chain joins TRBV11-2 and TRBJ2-7, with D unclear. The germline V gene has CDR1 SGHAT and CDR2 FQNNGV. The CDR3 loop spans 15 amino acids. Between the trimmed V and J ends, which lost 2 bases and 0 bases, there was a span of 11 bases. The CDR3 bases are TGTGCCAGCAGCTTAAATCGGCTGAGCTCCTACGAGCAGTACTTC. This encodes CASSLNRLSSYEQYF. Full variable domain (missing parts from reference TRBV11-2 and TRBJ2-7): EAGVAQSPRYKIIEKRQSVAFWCNPISGHATLYWYQQILGQGPKLLIQFQNNGVVDDSQLPKDRFSAERLKGVDSTLKIQPAKLEDSAVYLCASSLNRLSSYEQYFGPGTRLTVT.

The chain is built from TRBV7-6 and TRBJ1-1; D possibly corresponds to TRBD1 (5 bases). V dropped 4 bases and J dropped 4 bases, with 13 bases sitting between them. Germline V gives CDR1 SGHVS, CDR2 FNYEAQ. CDR3 length: 14 residues. CDR3 sequence reads: CASSSTGWGTEAFF. The CDR3 DNA follows: TGTGCCAGCAGCTCAACAGGTTGGGGCACTGAAGCTTTCTTT.

This clonotype was seen a few times. The CDR3 DNA sequence: TGTGCTAGTGGTTCTGAGACTGAAGCTTTCTTT. Amino acids: CASGSETEAFF. The V and J genes are TRBV12-5 and TRBJ1-1; no clear D. CDR1 and CDR2 from the germline V gene are LGHNT and FRNRAP. Trimming removed 4 bases from V and 5 bases from J, with 5 bases in between. This CDR3 spans 11 amino acids.

In its sample, this clonotype was seen a few times. The chain employs TRBV4-3 and TRBJ2-5; D assignment may be TRBD1 or TRBD2 (6 bases each). The CDR3 runs 14 residues. Trimming took off 4 bases at V and 3 bases at J, with 12 bases between the two ends. CDR1 is LGHNA, CDR2 YSLEER, per germline. The CDR3, as DNA: TGCGCCAGCAGCCGGGGGGCAGGGGAAGAGACCCAGTACTTC. Translated, it gives CASSRGAGEETQYF.

This rearrangement joins TRBV6-2 or TRBV6-3 to TRBJ1-2; D gene uncertain. Germline V gene data show CDR1 as MNHEY and CDR2 as SVGEGT. V lost 5 bases to trimming and J lost 5 bases, with 6 bases between them. This CDR3 spans 11 amino acids. The CDR3 DNA is TGTGCCAGCAGTGCTGGGTATGGCTACACCTTC. As protein: CASSAGYGYTF.

The sample holds a few counts of this clonotype. CDR3 amino acids: CASSYRTENTIYF. CDR3 in DNA: TGTGCCAGCAGTTACCGTACAGAAAACACCATATATTTT. This rearrangement joins TRBV6-6 to TRBJ1-3; D unresolved. The CDR3 runs to 13 residues. CDR1 MNHNY and CDR2 SVGAGI come from the germline V gene (reference sequence). Trimming pared 2 bases from V and 6 bases from J, leaving 8 bases between.

This chain joins TRBV30 and TRBJ1-1, with a weak D call TRBD1 (5 bases). Per germline, CDR1 GTSNPN and CDR2 SVGIG (reference sequence). V lost 5 bases and J 5 bases, leaving 6 bases between the germline ends. CDR3 length: 10 amino acids. As DNA, the CDR3 is TGTGCCTGGTGGGGGACTGAAGCTTTCTTT. Residues: CAWWGTEAFF.

This clonotype turned up a few times. This chain links TRBV10-3 with TRBJ2-1; the match to TRBD2 covers 8 bases. CDR3 length: 14 amino acids. Germline trimming cut 3 bases from V and 5 bases from J; bases unmatched to any gene: 3. Germline CDR1 reads ENHRY; CDR2 reads SYGVKD. This chain's CDR3 is CAISDRGGNNEQFF. The CDR3, as DNA: TGTGCCATCAGTGATCGGGGGGGCAACAATGAGCAGTTCTTC.

This clonotype was recorded many times. The V gene is TRBV6-5, the J gene TRBJ2-7, with 10 bases that match TRBD2. The ends lost 2 bases at V and 2 bases at J; junction bases unmatched: 12. Germline CDR1 is MNHEY and CDR2 is SVGAGI. The CDR3 contains 18 residues. The CDR3 DNA reads TGTGCCAGCAGTTACAGAGGGGCAGCGGGAGGGGCGGCCTACGAGCAGTACTTC. Translating it yields CASSYRGAAGGAAYEQYF.

This clonotype was counted at least ten times. As DNA, the CDR3 is TGTGCCAGCAGTATGGGACAGGCATTCGGCGAGCAGTACTTC. Protein product: CASSMGQAFGEQYF. The V and J genes are TRBV6-2 or TRBV6-3 and TRBJ2-7; 8 nucleotides agree with TRBD1. Germline V lookup: CDR1 MNHEY, CDR2 SVGEGT. CDR3 length: 14 residues. With 5 bases clipped from V and 6 bases from J, the junction kept 9 bases outside the gene matches.

This clonotype appeared a few times. This chain connects TRBV9 to TRBJ2-1; 7 bases agree with TRBD2. J lost 4 bases, V lost 2 bases, and 6 bases had no gene match. The germline V gene encodes CDR1 SGDLS and CDR2 YYNGEE. The CDR3 has 15 amino acids. The CDR3 is CASSVAGLLYNEQFF. In DNA form, the CDR3 reads TGTGCCAGCAGCGTTGCGGGACTACTTTACAATGAGCAGTTCTTC.

CDR3 DNA sequence: TGCGCCAGCAGCCAAGAGGCAGGGCAGGCCCTATACGAGCAGTACTTC. Amino acid sequence: CASSQEAGQALYEQYF. This chain links TRBV4-1 with TRBJ2-7; TRBD1 is a possible D gene (5 bases). Germline CDR1 and CDR2: MGHRA and YSYEKL. The CDR3 runs to 16 residues. V was pared by 0 bases and J by 4 bases, with 16 bases between.

Ten or more counts support this clonotype. The CDR3 DNA sequence: TGCGCCAGCAGCCAACCACAGAGGATGAACACTGAAGCTTTCTTT. Amino acid sequence: CASSQPQRMNTEAFF. The gene calls are TRBV4-1 and TRBJ1-1; D not certain. The length of the CDR3 is 15 residues. V was clipped by 2 bases and J by 0 bases, with 10 bases between them. In germline, CDR1 is MGHRA, CDR2 YSYEKL.

The genes are TRBV5-6 and TRBJ1-1, with TRBD1 as a possible D gene (6 bases). Trimming removed 4 bases from V and 4 bases from J, with 17 bases in between. This CDR3 region has 15 residues. CDR1 and CDR2 from the germline V gene are SGHDT and YYEEEE. The CDR3 spells CASSPPLGGGTEAFF. DNA for the CDR3: TGTGCCAGCAGCCCTCCCTTAGGGGGAGGCACTGAAGCTTTCTTT.

The count of this clonotype is one. This rearrangement joins TRBV28 to TRBJ1-5; no clear D gene. This CDR3 region has 15 residues. V shed 3 bases and J shed 6 bases, with 15 bases lying between them. Germline CDR1 is MDHEN and CDR2 is SYDVKM. This CDR3 reads CASSFFRGIGQPQHF. The CDR3 DNA is TGTGCCAGCAGTTTTTTCAGAGGCATTGGTCAGCCCCAGCATTTT.

The chain has TRBV6-6 and TRBJ1-2; weak D call: TRBD1 (5 bases). Germline V CDR1 and CDR2: MNHNY, SVGAGI (reference sequence). CDR3 length: 14 amino acids. The V and J ends lost 0 bases and 4 bases respectively, with 9 bases between them. Here the CDR3 reads CASSYSTESYGYTF. CDR3 sequence (DNA): TGTGCCAGCAGTTACTCGACAGAGAGCTATGGCTACACCTTC.

This clonotype came up a few times. The chain links TRBV7-9 to TRBJ2-7; 8 bases agree with TRBD2. This CDR3 is built from 15 residues. With V trimmed by 2 bases and J by 6 bases, 9 bases remained unmatched. The V gene's germline CDR1 is SEHNR and CDR2 FQNEAQ (reference sequence). This CDR3 reads CASSLSREGPSEQYF. CDR3 nucleotides: TGTGCCAGCAGCTTAAGTCGGGAGGGCCCCTCCGAGCAGTACTTC.